Listed below are T cell receptor beta chains from one sample, sequenced in a study of T cell repertoires in cytomegalovirus infection. TCRdb fed the reads into MiXCR, producing one record per CDR3 protein. The sample has some 230,000 distinct CDR3 sequences; 22% are singletons. Sequencing input: CD8+ T cells from PBMCs. The receptor set was obtained from a human donor in good health (CMV status not recorded). Some clones in this sample may be carry-over from other donors' samples. Both conserved end residues are part of each CDR3. Each record gives: clone size, J gene, D gene, V gene, CDR3 DNA, CDR3 protein. D genes are given only for firm matches. Clone size is given for some rows only: seen once, a few or many times, or a class if the clone is expanded.

clone size: many
J gene: TRBJ2-5
D gene: TRBD2
V gene: TRBV2
CDR3 DNA: TGTGCCAGCAGTGGGACTAGCGGGGCCCAAGAGACCCAGTACTTC
CDR3 protein: CASSGTSGAQETQYF

clone size: .
J gene: TRBJ2-7
D gene: .
V gene: TRBV20-1
CDR3 DNA: TGCAGTGCTAGGCGTTATTCGGACACCGATCAGCCCCACTACGAGCAGTACTTC
CDR3 protein: CSARRYSDTDQPHYEQYF

clone size: .
J gene: TRBJ1-1
D gene: .
V gene: TRBV7-9
CDR3 DNA: TGTGCCAGCAGATCAGTGGACACTGAAGCTTTCTTT
CDR3 protein: CASRSVDTEAFF

clone size: once
J gene: TRBJ2-1
D gene: .
V gene: TRBV2
CDR3 DNA: TGTGCCAGCAGTGAGATTGGGGGCGTCGATGAGCAGTTCTTC
CDR3 protein: CASSEIGGVDEQFF

clone size: .
J gene: TRBJ2-1
D gene: .
V gene: TRBV5-4
CDR3 DNA: TGTGCCAGCAGTTTTCCCTCGACAGATGAGCAGTTCTTC
CDR3 protein: CASSFPSTDEQFF

clone size: .
J gene: TRBJ1-1
D gene: .
V gene: TRBV15
CDR3 DNA: TGTGCCACCAGCAGAGTGACCCCCGCCGACACTGAAGCTTTCTTT
CDR3 protein: CATSRVTPADTEAFF

clone size: .
J gene: TRBJ2-1
D gene: TRBD2
V gene: TRBV25-1
CDR3 DNA: TGTGCCAGCAGCGCAATAGCGGGACCTTACAATGAGCAGTTCTTC
CDR3 protein: CASSAIAGPYNEQFF

clone size: many
J gene: TRBJ1-2
D gene: TRBD1
V gene: TRBV7-2
CDR3 DNA: TGTGCCAGCACTTCTTTCTACAGGGGCGATAACTATGGCTACACCTTC
CDR3 protein: CASTSFYRGDNYGYTF

clone size: many
J gene: TRBJ1-1
D gene: TRBD1
V gene: TRBV28
CDR3 DNA: TGTGCCAGCAGATTGGACGGGGCAGGGGGCCGGAACACTGAAGCTTTCTTT
CDR3 protein: CASRLDGAGGRNTEAFF

clone size: .
J gene: TRBJ1-1
D gene: .
V gene: TRBV4-2
CDR3 DNA: TGTGCCAGCAGCCAAGCAGTGAACACTGAAGCTTTCTTT
CDR3 protein: CASSQAVNTEAFF

clone size: .
J gene: TRBJ2-2
D gene: .
V gene: TRBV4-1
CDR3 DNA: TGCGCCAGCAGCCAAAAGGCCACCGGGGAGCTGTTTTTT
CDR3 protein: CASSQKATGELFF

clone size: many
J gene: TRBJ2-7
D gene: TRBD1
V gene: TRBV5-4
CDR3 DNA: TGTGCCAGCAGCTTCGGGACAGGGGCTTACGAGCAGTACTTC
CDR3 protein: CASSFGTGAYEQYF

clone size: few
J gene: TRBJ2-7
D gene: .
V gene: TRBV7-6
CDR3 DNA: TGTGCCAGCAGCAGACCTGATCTCGAGCAGTACTTC
CDR3 protein: CASSRPDLEQYF

clone size: .
J gene: TRBJ2-1
D gene: .
V gene: TRBV7-7
CDR3 DNA: TGTGCCAGCAGCTTAGCTGTAGAGACAGTACAGTTCTTC
CDR3 protein: CASSLAVETVQFF

clone size: .
J gene: TRBJ2-6
D gene: .
V gene: TRBV6-1
CDR3 DNA: TGTGCCAGCACCGAGTTTGGAGTCGGGGACTCTGGGGCCAACGTCCTGACTTTC
CDR3 protein: CASTEFGVGDSGANVLTF

clone size: .
J gene: TRBJ2-7
D gene: .
V gene: TRBV27
CDR3 DNA: TGTGCCAGCAGCCTATTTCCGGGACCTGACTACGAGCAGTACTTC
CDR3 protein: CASSLFPGPDYEQYF

clone size: .
J gene: TRBJ2-1
D gene: .
V gene: TRBV2
CDR3 DNA: TGTGCCAGCAGTGCCACCGGGACGTCTCGTTGGCAGTTCTTC
CDR3 protein: CASSATGTSRWQFF

clone size: .
J gene: TRBJ2-5
D gene: .
V gene: TRBV5-6
CDR3 DNA: TGTGCCAGCAGCCCGGAGGCTGGGGAGACCCAGTACTTC
CDR3 protein: CASSPEAGETQYF

clone size: few
J gene: TRBJ1-1
D gene: .
V gene: TRBV20-1
CDR3 DNA: TGCAGTGCTCCCCCTAATAGGCACCTGAACACTGAAGCTTTCTTT
CDR3 protein: CSAPPNRHLNTEAFF

clone size: .
J gene: TRBJ2-1
D gene: .
V gene: TRBV6-1
CDR3 DNA: TGTGCCAGCAGCCCCGGTAGTAGGGGGGGGATTGAGCAGTTCTTC
CDR3 protein: CASSPGSRGGIEQFF

clone size: few
J gene: TRBJ2-5
D gene: TRBD2
V gene: TRBV5-1
CDR3 DNA: TGCGCCAGCAGCTTCGGCGGGGGGGAGTGGGAGACCCAGTACTTC
CDR3 protein: CASSFGGGEWETQYF

clone size: many
J gene: TRBJ2-7
D gene: .
V gene: TRBV7-2
CDR3 DNA: TGTGCCAGCAGCTTCTGGGGGGCATACGAGCAGTACTTC
CDR3 protein: CASSFWGAYEQYF

clone size: .
J gene: TRBJ2-7
D gene: .
V gene: TRBV28
CDR3 DNA: TGTGCCAGCAGTTTTCGCGGGCCCTCCTACGAGCAGTACTTC
CDR3 protein: CASSFRGPSYEQYF

clone size: .
J gene: TRBJ2-5
D gene: TRBD1
V gene: TRBV5-4
CDR3 DNA: TGTGCCAGCAGCGGGACAGGGGGAGGCGAGACCCAGTACTTC
CDR3 protein: CASSGTGGGETQYF

clone size: .
J gene: TRBJ2-7
D gene: TRBD2
V gene: TRBV28
CDR3 DNA: TGTGCCAGCAGGTCGGCGGGGGGGAAGACCTACGAGCAGTACTTC
CDR3 protein: CASRSAGGKTYEQYF

clone size: .
J gene: TRBJ2-1
D gene: TRBD2
V gene: TRBV11-2
CDR3 DNA: TGTGCCAGCAGCTCACGACTAGCGGGGGCCTCCTACAATGAGCAGTTCTTC
CDR3 protein: CASSSRLAGASYNEQFF

clone size: .
J gene: TRBJ2-6
D gene: TRBD1
V gene: TRBV28
CDR3 DNA: TGTGCCAGCAGTTTGGGACAGTGGTTGACTGGGGCCAACGTCCTGACTTTC
CDR3 protein: CASSLGQWLTGANVLTF

clone size: few
J gene: TRBJ2-7
D gene: .
V gene: TRBV27
CDR3 DNA: TGTGCCAGCAGTGGAGTAACTACCTACGAGCAGTACTTC
CDR3 protein: CASSGVTTYEQYF

clone size: .
J gene: TRBJ1-3
D gene: .
V gene: TRBV28
CDR3 DNA: TGTGCCAGCATCCCGGACACTTCCTCTGGAAACACCATATATTTT
CDR3 protein: CASIPDTSSGNTIYF

clone size: few
J gene: TRBJ2-5
D gene: TRBD2
V gene: TRBV28
CDR3 DNA: TGTGCCAGCAGTTTTCCCGAGGGAGGGAGTGAGACCCAGTACTTC
CDR3 protein: CASSFPEGGSETQYF

clone size: many
J gene: TRBJ2-3
D gene: TRBD2
V gene: TRBV6-2/TRBV6-3
CDR3 DNA: TGTGCCAGCAGCCGGGAGGGACTAGCAGGAGATACGCAGTATTTT
CDR3 protein: CASSREGLAGDTQYF

clone size: many
J gene: TRBJ1-1
D gene: TRBD1
V gene: TRBV7-8
CDR3 DNA: TGTGCCAGCAGCCGAAGTGACAGGGAACTTGGCACTGAAGCTTTCTTT
CDR3 protein: CASSRSDRELGTEAFF

clone size: few
J gene: TRBJ2-5
D gene: TRBD2
V gene: TRBV7-9
CDR3 DNA: TGTGCCAGCAGCCACGGGACTAGCGGGGGCCGGTACCAAGAGACCCAGTACTTC
CDR3 protein: CASSHGTSGGRYQETQYF

clone size: .
J gene: TRBJ2-3
D gene: .
V gene: TRBV5-6
CDR3 DNA: TGTGCCAGCAGCCATGCCTTCAGGGCGGGGGCACTACCTAGCACAGATACGCAGTATTTT
CDR3 protein: CASSHAFRAGALPSTDTQYF

clone size: few
J gene: TRBJ2-3
D gene: TRBD2
V gene: TRBV10-3
CDR3 DNA: TGTGCCATCAGGCCAGCGGGGGGCCCGGACCCTACAGATACGCAGTATTTT
CDR3 protein: CAIRPAGGPDPTDTQYF

clone size: many
J gene: TRBJ1-4
D gene: .
V gene: TRBV7-8
CDR3 DNA: TGTGCCAGCAGCTTAGTTCAGTGGGAAGAACTGTTTTTT
CDR3 protein: CASSLVQWEELFF

clone size: .
J gene: TRBJ2-3
D gene: TRBD2
V gene: TRBV20-1
CDR3 DNA: TGCAGTGCTAGCGGGGGGTTGGCAGATACGCAGTATTTT
CDR3 protein: CSASGGLADTQYF

clone size: few
J gene: TRBJ2-1
D gene: TRBD1
V gene: TRBV7-9
CDR3 DNA: TGTGCCAGCAGCTTTATACAGGGGACCCGCTACAATGAGCAGTTCTTC
CDR3 protein: CASSFIQGTRYNEQFF

clone size: few
J gene: TRBJ2-7
D gene: .
V gene: TRBV19
CDR3 DNA: TGTGCCAGTAGTATAGTGGTAAGGACCGACGGTTTGGGATACGAGCAGTACTTC
CDR3 protein: CASSIVVRTDGLGYEQYF

clone size: .
J gene: TRBJ1-2
D gene: .
V gene: TRBV9
CDR3 DNA: TGTGCCAGCAGCGTAGATGTCGGAGGCCTCGGCTATGGCTACACCTTC
CDR3 protein: CASSVDVGGLGYGYTF

clone size: few
J gene: TRBJ1-6
D gene: .
V gene: TRBV4-1
CDR3 DNA: TGCGCCAGCAGCCAAGATCGACAGAGCGGTTCACCCCTCCACTTT
CDR3 protein: CASSQDRQSGSPLHF

clone size: many
J gene: TRBJ2-7
D gene: .
V gene: TRBV19
CDR3 DNA: TGTGCCAGTAGCCTGACAGGCCCCTACGAGCAGTACTTC
CDR3 protein: CASSLTGPYEQYF

clone size: .
J gene: TRBJ2-3
D gene: TRBD2
V gene: TRBV20-1
CDR3 DNA: TGCAGTGCTAGCGACGGTTCGGGTGGCGGGGGGCCCCACATGGGCACAGATACGCAGTATTTT
CDR3 protein: CSASDGSGGGGPHMGTDTQYF

clone size: many
J gene: TRBJ2-3
D gene: .
V gene: TRBV7-2
CDR3 DNA: TGTGCCAGCAGCCTCTGGGACTCCACAGATACGCAGTATTTT
CDR3 protein: CASSLWDSTDTQYF